The 30 T cell receptor beta chains listed next were all sequenced from one sample in a study of T cells in narcolepsy. The table came from immunoSEQ multiplex PCR; TCRdb's copy has only in-frame clones and leaves some out. The repertoire has more than 20,000 clones, 81% of them found once; the top ten carry more than 1%. Sequencing used memory (CD45RA-) CD4+ T cells from blood. Every receptor here comes from a human donor in good health.

This rearrangement joins TRBV6-1 to TRBJ1-2; D remains ambiguous. Germline V gene sequence: CDR1 MNHNS, CDR2 SASEGT. The ends were cut back, 5 bases at V and 4 bases at J, with 8 bases in the middle. The CDR3 consists of 12 residues. CDR3 nucleotides: TGTGCCAGCAGTTCGGGAACCTATGGCTACACCTTC. The encoded protein is CASSSGTYGYTF.

The chain joins TRBV11-2 to TRBJ2-2; TRBD2 aligns across 8 bases. Germline CDR1 reads SGHAT; CDR2 reads FQNNGV. Germline trimming cut 5 bases from V and 1 base from J; bases unmatched to any gene: 6. CDR3 length: 16 amino acids. The CDR3 region is CASSLPSGRNTGELFF. In DNA, the CDR3 is TGTGCCAGCAGCCTCCCTAGCGGGCGGAACACCGGGGAGCTGTTTTTT.

The V and J genes are TRBV19 and TRBJ2-2; maybe TRBD1 (7 bases). This CDR3 region has 15 residues. CDR1 is LNHDA and CDR2 is SQIVND in the germline V gene (reference sequence). The germline V and J ends were trimmed by 6 bases and 2 bases, with 13 bases remaining between them. CDR3 coding DNA: TGTGCCAGTAGGGGGGGACAGATAAACACCGGGGAGCTGTTTTTT. It yields the protein CASRGGQINTGELFF.

This chain joins TRBV11-2 and TRBJ2-1, with TRBD1 matching over 9 bases. The V gene end was trimmed by 5 bases and the J gene end by 6 bases; junction bases not matched to a gene: 8. This CDR3 region has 15 residues. The germline V gene has CDR1 SGHAT and CDR2 FQNNGV. The CDR3 coding sequence is TGTGCCAGCAGCAACCGGGACAGGGTCGGCAATGAGCAGTTCTTC. Protein: CASSNRDRVGNEQFF.

The chain recombines TRBV5-1 with TRBJ2-5; D possibly uses TRBD1 or TRBD2 (7 bases each). Germline loops: CDR1 SGHRS, CDR2 YFSETQ. The CDR3 loop spans 15 amino acids. The V end lost 2 bases, the J end lost 4 bases, and 15 bases lay between the germline ends. CDR3 loop: CASSFRPGGGETQYF. The DNA of the CDR3 is TGCGCCAGCAGCTTTCGCCCAGGGGGGGGAGAGACCCAGTACTTC.

The genes are TRBV4-2 and TRBJ2-3, with D possibly matching TRBD1 (7 bases). The CDR3 consists of 22 residues. Germline assignment: CDR1 LGHNA and CDR2 YNFKEQ. V lost 4 bases, J lost 2 bases, and 34 bases lay in between. CDR3 nucleotides: TGTGCCAGCAGCCCCCGGTTGAGGGGCAGGGGGGTCCTCATAGGGACCACAGATACGCAGTATTTT. Amino acids: CASSPRLRGRGVLIGTTDTQYF.

On this clone itself: Its ends do not fully match the called genes, so a read error is possible. This specimen includes other DNA sequences encoding the same CDR3. The gene calls are TRBV2 and TRBJ1-2; 7 bases are shared with TRBD1. The CDR3 has 15 residues. CDR1 is SNHLY and CDR2 is FYNNEI in the germline V gene. CDR3 DNA: TGCGCCAGCAGTGAGTTCGGGGACAGTGACTATGGCTACACCTTC. Its protein product is CASSEFGDSDYGYTF.

Only a few counts were recorded for this clone. This rearrangement joins TRBV7-3 to TRBJ2-3; D remains ambiguous. The CDR3 has 13 residues. Trimming took off 0 bases at V and 2 bases at J, with 3 bases between the two ends. Germline CDR1 is SGHTA and CDR2 is FQGTGA. CDR3 sequence (DNA): TGTGCCAGCAGCTTAACATACACAGATACGCAGTATTTT. This translates into CASSLTYTDTQYF.

This chain's CDR3 is CASSAQGAANTEAFF. CDR3 sequence (DNA): TGTGCCAGCAGCGCACAGGGGGCAGCGAACACTGAAGCTTTCTTT. This chain joins TRBV13 and TRBJ1-1; TRBD1 agrees at 9 bases. Germline CDR1 is PRHDT and CDR2 is FYEKMQ (reference sequence). V was clipped by 5 bases and J by 1 base; unmatched bases: 5. This CDR3 spans 15 amino acids.

J is TRBJ1-3 and V is TRBV5-1, with D uncertain. Trimming cost V 0 bases and J 3 bases, with 13 bases left between them. The germline CDR1 and CDR2 sequences are SGHRS and YFSETQ. This CDR3 region has 16 residues. The CDR3 sequence: CASSLDGAGRGNTIYF. CDR3 nucleotides: TGCGCCAGCAGCTTGGATGGAGCAGGTCGTGGAAACACCATATATTTT.

The sample holds one count of this clone. The CDR3: CASSYSGGRNYNEQFF. The CDR3 nucleotides read TGTGCCAGCAGTTACTCGGGCGGGAGGAACTACAATGAGCAGTTCTTC. The chain recombines TRBV6-5 with TRBJ2-1, with 8 bases aligning to TRBD2. The CDR3 totals 16 residues. Germline assignment: CDR1 MNHEY and CDR2 SVGAGI. The V segment lost 0 bases and the J segment 3 bases; nucleotides outside the gene matches: 4.

The rearrangement joins TRBV5-5 to TRBJ2-1; TRBD1 matches at 10 bases. After removal of 4 bases from V and 2 bases from J, the junction contained 6 bases not matched to a gene. CDR1 is SGHKS, CDR2 YYEKEE, per germline (reference sequence). The CDR3 totals 16 residues. The CDR3 nucleotides are TGTGCCAGCAGCATATCCGGGACAGGGGCCTACAATGAGCAGTTCTTC. This sequence encodes CASSISGTGAYNEQFF.

The V gene is TRBV7-3, the J gene TRBJ2-3, with 11 nucleotides matching TRBD2. V shed 5 bases and J 2 bases; nucleotides not matched to a gene: 3. The CDR3 is made up of 15 amino acids. Germline CDR1 SGHTA, CDR2 FQGTGA. CDR3: CASSQGLAATDTQYF. CDR3 in DNA: TGTGCCAGCAGCCAGGGACTAGCGGCCACAGATACGCAGTATTTT.

As to this clone: The same CDR3 is also encoded by other DNA sequences in this sample. The V gene is TRBV2, the J gene TRBJ2-5; D perhaps matches TRBD2 (5 bases). The CDR3 runs to 13 residues. The V end was cut by 2 bases, the J end by 5 bases, with 9 bases between. Germline CDR1 is SNHLY and CDR2 is FYNNEI. In DNA form, the CDR3 reads TGTGCCAGCAGTGAATGGTGGGAGGAGACCCAGTACTTC. Its protein product is CASSEWWEETQYF.

This clone has a handful of counts. The gene calls are TRBV9 and TRBJ1-2; D not resolved. Germline assignment: CDR1 SGDLS and CDR2 YYNGEE. V lost 3 bases and J lost 8, with 14 bases in between. The CDR3 consists of 13 residues. CDR3 protein: CASSADGRGGYTF. The DNA for the CDR3 is TGTGCCAGCAGCGCGGACGGGCGGGGAGGCTACACCTTC.

The chain is built from TRBV10-3 and TRBJ2-1; no firm D call. In germline, CDR1 is ENHRY, CDR2 SYGVKD. CDR3 length: 12 amino acids. Trimming shortened V by 0 bases and J by 7 bases, and 4 bases separated the two germline ends. Written as DNA, the CDR3 is TGTGCCATCAGTGAGTCACAGAATGAGCAGTTCTTC. It encodes CAISESQNEQFF.

The rearrangement joins TRBV6-5 to TRBJ2-1, with a tentative D call TRBD2 (6 bases). The CDR3 has 14 residues. V was shortened by 6 bases and J by 6 bases, with 15 bases between the two germline ends. Germline CDR1 and CDR2: MNHEY and SVGAGI. Here the CDR3 reads CASSPALAINEQFF. CDR3 nucleotides: TGTGCCAGCAGCCCCGCACTAGCAATCAATGAGCAGTTCTTC.

This clone was counted a single time. The V gene is TRBV15, the J gene TRBJ2-7, with D tentatively TRBD1 or TRBD2 (5 bases each). Germline CDR1 LNHNV, CDR2 YYDKDF (reference sequence). The V and J ends lost 3 bases and 4 bases respectively, with 13 bases between them. This CDR3 comprises 14 residues. CDR3 sequence reads: CATSRSRGEYEQYF. CDR3 in DNA: TGTGCCACCAGCAGGTCAAGGGGAGAGTACGAGCAGTACTTC.

V is TRBV7-9 and J is TRBJ1-1, with D possibly being TRBD1 (6 bases). Germline assignment: CDR1 SEHNR and CDR2 FQNEAQ (reference sequence). Trimming stripped 1 base from V and 5 bases from J, with 17 bases between. This CDR3 spans 16 amino acids. The CDR3, as DNA: TGTGCCAGCAGCTTAGTAGGGACGAAAGGGGGGACTGAAGCTTTCTTT. Protein sequence: CASSLVGTKGGTEAFF.

This clone was counted once. The chain joins TRBV2 to TRBJ2-4; TRBD2 might be the D (6 bases). The CDR3 is 13 amino acids. Germline assignment: CDR1 SNHLY and CDR2 FYNNEI. Trimming cost V 6 bases and J 6 bases, with 12 bases left between them. The CDR3 DNA reads TGTGCCAGCAGGGGGGACGGGAGAAACATTCAGTACTTC. Protein sequence: CASRGDGRNIQYF. The variable domain in full, with the rest retrieved from reference TRBV2 and TRBJ2-4, is EPEVTQTPSHQVTQMGQEVILRCVPISNHLYFYWYRQILGQKVEFLVSFYNNEISEKSEIFDDQFSVERPDGSNFTLKIRSTKLEDSAMYFCASRGDGRNIQYFGAGTRLSVL.

This clone was detected only a few times. The rearrangement joins TRBV11-2 to TRBJ1-2; no firm D call. V lost 1 base, J lost 8 bases, and 11 bases lay in between. Per germline, CDR1 SGHAT and CDR2 FQNNGV. The CDR3 has 13 amino acids. The CDR3 here is CASSLGPETGYTF. CDR3 bases: TGTGCCAGCAGCTTAGGGCCCGAAACCGGCTACACCTTC.

This sequence joins TRBV10-3 and TRBJ2-7; D is unclear. Germline values: CDR1 ENHRY, CDR2 SYGVKD. The CDR3 runs to 16 residues. V lost 2 bases and J 2 bases, leaving 16 bases between the germline ends. The CDR3 reads CAISERIAGVAYEQYF. CDR3 DNA sequence: TGTGCCATCAGTGAGAGGATAGCAGGCGTCGCCTACGAGCAGTACTTC.

V gene TRBV19 combines with J gene TRBJ2-3; 7 positions match TRBD2. The CDR3 length is 16 residues. Germline CDR1 reads LNHDA; CDR2 reads SQIVND (reference sequence). J gave up 0 bases and V 4 bases, and 7 bases lay outside the gene matches. The CDR3 coding sequence is TGTGCCAGTAGTAAGGTAGCGGGCTCTAGCACAGATACGCAGTATTTT. Translated: CASSKVAGSSTDTQYF.

V is TRBV11-3 and J is TRBJ2-3; maybe TRBD2 (6 bases). The germline V and J ends were trimmed by 5 bases and 8 bases, with 20 bases remaining between them. Per the germline V gene, CDR1 is SGHNT and CDR2 is YENEEA. The CDR3 spans 15 residues. The CDR3: CASSDPGLTSGTQYF. CDR3 in DNA: TGTGCCAGCAGCGATCCGGGACTCACAAGTGGTACGCAGTATTTT.

This clone came up a few times. The V call is TRBV2, the J call TRBJ2-5; 11 nucleotides agree with TRBD2. This CDR3 has 16 residues. V shed 8 bases and J 0 bases; nucleotides not matched to a gene: 8. In germline, CDR1 is SNHLY, CDR2 FYNNEI. The CDR3 DNA reads TGTGCCAGCGGAAAGAGACTAGCGGGGTACCAAGAGACCCAGTACTTC. Encoded protein: CASGKRLAGYQETQYF.

There are a few counts of this clone. The chain joins TRBV7-2 to TRBJ1-1; D is unresolved. Germline V CDR1 and CDR2: SGHTA, FQGNSA. The ends were cut back, 4 bases at V and 9 bases at J, with 12 bases in the middle. The length of the CDR3 is 12 residues. The CDR3 protein is CASSSYRAQAFF. The CDR3, as DNA: TGTGCCAGCAGCTCCTATCGAGCCCAAGCTTTCTTT.

The chain carries TRBV18 and TRBJ2-5; D is ambiguous. Trimming pared 0 bases from V and 5 bases from J, leaving 13 bases between. In germline, CDR1 is KGHSH, CDR2 LQKENI. This CDR3 has 15 amino acids. In DNA, the CDR3 is TGTGCCAGCTCACCACCGCTTGGCAGTAGGGAGACCCAGTACTTC. It codes for CASSPPLGSRETQYF.

The CDR3 loop reads CASSQDREGTGELFF. The CDR3 DNA reads as TGTGCCAGCAGCCAAGACAGGGAGGGCACCGGGGAGCTGTTTTTT. The chain carries TRBV4-2 and TRBJ2-2, with 7 positions matching TRBD2. J gave up 4 bases and V 0 bases, and 2 bases lay outside the gene matches. The CDR3 covers 15 residues. Germline lookup yields CDR1 LGHNA and CDR2 YNFKEQ.

In its sample, this clone was seen once. This chain uses TRBV30 with TRBJ1-6; D uncertain. V shed 3 bases and J shed 1 base, with 1 base lying between them. Germline V gene lookup returns CDR1 GTSNPN and CDR2 SVGIG (reference sequence). CDR3 length equals 12 residues. The CDR3 protein is CAWRSYNSPLHF. CDR3 DNA sequence: TGTGCCTGGAGGTCCTATAATTCACCCCTCCACTTT.

The V call is TRBV2, the J call TRBJ1-1, with D maybe TRBD1 (6 bases). The V gene's germline CDR1 is SNHLY and CDR2 FYNNEI. Trimming took 1 base from V and 1 from J, leaving 19 bases between them. The CDR3 loop spans 18 amino acids. The CDR3 nucleotides read TGTGCCAGCAGTGAAGGAAGGGTAGGACAGAGATCGAACACTGAAGCTTTCTTT. Protein: CASSEGRVGQRSNTEAFF.